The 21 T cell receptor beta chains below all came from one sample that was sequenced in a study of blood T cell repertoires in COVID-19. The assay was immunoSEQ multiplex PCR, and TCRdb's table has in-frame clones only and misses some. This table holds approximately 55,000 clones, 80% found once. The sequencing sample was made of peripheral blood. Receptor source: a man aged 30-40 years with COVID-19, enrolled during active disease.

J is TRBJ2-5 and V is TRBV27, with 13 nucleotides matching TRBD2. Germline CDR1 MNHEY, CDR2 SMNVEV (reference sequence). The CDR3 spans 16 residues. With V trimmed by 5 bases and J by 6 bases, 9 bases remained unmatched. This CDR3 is CASSSRTSGRIKTQYF. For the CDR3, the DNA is TGTGCCAGCAGTAGCAGGACTAGCGGGAGAATCAAGACCCAGTACTTC.

CDR3 nucleotides: TGTGCCAGTAGTATGGGGGAGCGGGACTCCGGGGAGACCCAGTACTTC. Amino acids: CASSMGERDSGETQYF. This sequence joins TRBV19 and TRBJ2-5; 7 bases match TRBD2. The germline V gene encodes CDR1 LNHDA and CDR2 SQIVND (reference sequence). The CDR3 loop spans 16 amino acids. After removal of 3 bases from V and 5 bases from J, the junction contained 12 bases not matched to a gene.

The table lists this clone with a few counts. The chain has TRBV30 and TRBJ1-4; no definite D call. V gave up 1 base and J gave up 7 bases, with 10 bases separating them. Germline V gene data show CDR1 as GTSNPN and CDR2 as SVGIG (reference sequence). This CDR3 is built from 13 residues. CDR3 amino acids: CAWSGGLGEKLFF. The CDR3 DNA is TGTGCCTGGAGTGGAGGGTTAGGTGAAAAACTGTTTTTT. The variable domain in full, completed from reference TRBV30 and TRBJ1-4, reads SQTIHQWPATLVQPVGSPLSLECTVEGTSNPNLYWYRQAAGRGLQLLFYSVGIGQISSEVPQNLSASRPQDRQFILSSKKLLLSDSGFYLCAWSGGLGEKLFFGSGTQLSVL.

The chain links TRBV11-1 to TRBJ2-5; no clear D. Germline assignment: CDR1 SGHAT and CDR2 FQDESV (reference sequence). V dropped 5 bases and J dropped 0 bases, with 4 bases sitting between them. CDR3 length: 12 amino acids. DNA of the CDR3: TGTGCCAGCAGCCTCGACCAAGAGACCCAGTACTTC. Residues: CASSLDQETQYF. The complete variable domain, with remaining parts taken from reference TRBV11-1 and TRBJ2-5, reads EAEVAQSPRYKITEKSQAVAFWCDPISGHATLYWYRQILGQGPELLVQFQDESVVDDSQLPKDRFSAERLKGVDSTLKIQPAELGDSAMYLCASSLDQETQYFGPGTRLLVL.

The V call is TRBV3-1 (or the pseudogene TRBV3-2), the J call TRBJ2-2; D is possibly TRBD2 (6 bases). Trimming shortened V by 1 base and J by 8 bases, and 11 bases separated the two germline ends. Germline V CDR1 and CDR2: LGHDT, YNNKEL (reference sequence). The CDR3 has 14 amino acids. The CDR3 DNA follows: TGTGCCAGCAGCCAAGGACTAGAGCCGGGGGAGCTGTTTTTT. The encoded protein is CASSQGLEPGELFF.

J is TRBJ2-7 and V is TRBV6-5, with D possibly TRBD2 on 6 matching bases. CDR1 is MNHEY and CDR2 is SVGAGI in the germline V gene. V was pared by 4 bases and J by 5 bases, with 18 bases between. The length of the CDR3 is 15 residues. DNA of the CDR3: TGTGCCAGCAGTTCTCCGGACGCGGGGAAAGACGAGCAGTACTTC. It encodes CASSSPDAGKDEQYF.

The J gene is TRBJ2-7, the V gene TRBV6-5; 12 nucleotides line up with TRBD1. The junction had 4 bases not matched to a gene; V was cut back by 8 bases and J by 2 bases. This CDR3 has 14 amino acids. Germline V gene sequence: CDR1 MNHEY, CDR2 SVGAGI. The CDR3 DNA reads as TGTGCCAGCCAGGGACAGGGGGCCCCCTACGAGCAGTACTTC. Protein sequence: CASQGQGAPYEQYF.

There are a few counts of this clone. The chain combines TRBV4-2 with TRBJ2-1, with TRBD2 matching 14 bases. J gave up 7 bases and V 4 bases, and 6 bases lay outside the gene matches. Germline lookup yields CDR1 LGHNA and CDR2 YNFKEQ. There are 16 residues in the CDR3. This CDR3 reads CASSPGGLAGVNEQFF. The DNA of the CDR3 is TGTGCCAGCAGCCCAGGGGGACTAGCGGGAGTTAATGAGCAGTTCTTC.

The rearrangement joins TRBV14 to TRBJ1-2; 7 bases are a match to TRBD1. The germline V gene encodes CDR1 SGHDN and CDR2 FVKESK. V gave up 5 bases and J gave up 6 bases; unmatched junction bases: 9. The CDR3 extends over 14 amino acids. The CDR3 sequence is CASSTDTGVNGYTF. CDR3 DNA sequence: TGTGCCAGCAGCACCGACACAGGGGTTAATGGCTACACCTTC.

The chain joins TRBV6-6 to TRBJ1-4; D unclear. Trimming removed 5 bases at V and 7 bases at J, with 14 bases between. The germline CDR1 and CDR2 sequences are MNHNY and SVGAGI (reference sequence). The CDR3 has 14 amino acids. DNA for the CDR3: TGTGCCAGCAGTCCCCTAGGCGTCGCTGAAAAACTGTTTTTT. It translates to CASSPLGVAEKLFF.

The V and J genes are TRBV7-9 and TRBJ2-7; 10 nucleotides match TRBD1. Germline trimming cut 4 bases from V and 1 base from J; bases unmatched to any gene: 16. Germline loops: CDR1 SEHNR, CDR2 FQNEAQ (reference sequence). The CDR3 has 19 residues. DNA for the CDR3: TGTGCCAGCAGCTCCTGGACAGGGGGAAACATTCTCATTTCCTACGAGCAGTACTTC. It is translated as CASSSWTGGNILISYEQYF.

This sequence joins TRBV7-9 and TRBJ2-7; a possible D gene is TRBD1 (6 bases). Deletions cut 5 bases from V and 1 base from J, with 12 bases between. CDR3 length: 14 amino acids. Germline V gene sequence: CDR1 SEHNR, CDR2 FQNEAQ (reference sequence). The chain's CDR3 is CASSPRQESYEQYF. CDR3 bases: TGTGCCAGCAGCCCCCGACAGGAATCCTACGAGCAGTACTTC.

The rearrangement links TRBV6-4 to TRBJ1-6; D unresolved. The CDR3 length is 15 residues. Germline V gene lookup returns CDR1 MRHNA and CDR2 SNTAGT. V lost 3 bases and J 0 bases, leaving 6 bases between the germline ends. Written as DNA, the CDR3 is TGTGCCAGCAGTGATGGCAGCTCCTATAATTCACCCCTCCACTTT. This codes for CASSDGSSYNSPLHF.

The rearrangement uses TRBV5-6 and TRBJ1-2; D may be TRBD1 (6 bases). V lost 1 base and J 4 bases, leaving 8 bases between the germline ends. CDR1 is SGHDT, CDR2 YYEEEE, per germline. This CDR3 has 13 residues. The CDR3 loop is CASSLTGSYGYTF. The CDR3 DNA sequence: TGTGCCAGCAGCTTGACAGGGTCCTATGGCTACACCTTC.

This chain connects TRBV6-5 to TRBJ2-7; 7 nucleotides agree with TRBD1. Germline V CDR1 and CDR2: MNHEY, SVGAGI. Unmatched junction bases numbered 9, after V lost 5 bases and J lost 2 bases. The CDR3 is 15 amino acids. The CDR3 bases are TGTGCCAGCAGTAGGGACGGGACAGTCCCCTACGAGCAGTACTTC. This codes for CASSRDGTVPYEQYF.

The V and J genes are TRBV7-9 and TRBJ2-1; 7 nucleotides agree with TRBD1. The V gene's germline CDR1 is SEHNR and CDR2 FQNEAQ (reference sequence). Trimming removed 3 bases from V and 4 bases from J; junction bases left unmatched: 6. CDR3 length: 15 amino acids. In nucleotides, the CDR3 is TGTGCCAGCAGCTTGACAGGGTTCGGGTACAATGAGCAGTTCTTC. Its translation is CASSLTGFGYNEQFF.

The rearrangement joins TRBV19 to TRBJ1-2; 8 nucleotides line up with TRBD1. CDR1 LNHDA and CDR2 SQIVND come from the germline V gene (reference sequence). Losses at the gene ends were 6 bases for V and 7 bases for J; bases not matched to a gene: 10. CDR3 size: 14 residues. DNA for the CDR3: TGTGCCAGTAGCCCACAGGGGGATGCGGGTGGCTACACCTTC. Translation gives CASSPQGDAGGYTF. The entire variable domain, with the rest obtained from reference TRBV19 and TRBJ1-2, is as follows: DGGITQSPKYLFRKEGQNVTLSCEQNLNHDAMYWYRQDPGQGLRLIYYSQIVNDFQKGDIAEGYSVSREKKESFPLTVTSAQKNPTAFYLCASSPQGDAGGYTFGSGTRLTVV.

CDR3 sequence: CASSLGVGNQPQHF. CDR3 nucleotide sequence: TGTGCCAGCAGCCTCGGAGTCGGCAATCAGCCCCAGCATTTT. The rearrangement joins TRBV27 to TRBJ1-5; no clear D gene. This CDR3 region has 14 residues. Germline loops: CDR1 MNHEY, CDR2 SMNVEV (reference sequence). The V end lost 6 bases, the J end lost 2 bases, and 11 bases lay between the germline ends.

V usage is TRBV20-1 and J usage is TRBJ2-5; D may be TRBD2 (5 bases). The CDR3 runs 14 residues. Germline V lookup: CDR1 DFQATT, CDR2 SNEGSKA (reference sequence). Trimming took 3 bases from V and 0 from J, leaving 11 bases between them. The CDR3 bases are TGCAGTGCTAGTGATGGAGGTGACCAAGAGACCCAGTACTTC. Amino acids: CSASDGGDQETQYF.

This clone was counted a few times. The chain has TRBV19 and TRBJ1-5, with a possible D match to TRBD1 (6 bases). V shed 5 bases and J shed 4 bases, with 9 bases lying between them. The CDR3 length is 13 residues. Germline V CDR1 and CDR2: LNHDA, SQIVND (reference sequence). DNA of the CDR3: TGTGCCAGTAGTCCACAGGGAAATCAGCCCCAGCATTTT. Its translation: CASSPQGNQPQHF.

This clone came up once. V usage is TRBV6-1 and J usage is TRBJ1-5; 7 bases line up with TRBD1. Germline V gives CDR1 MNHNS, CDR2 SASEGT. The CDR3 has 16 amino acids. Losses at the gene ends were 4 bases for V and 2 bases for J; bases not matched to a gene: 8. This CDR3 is CASSGQGGWGNQPQHF. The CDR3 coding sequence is TGTGCCAGCAGTGGACAGGGAGGTTGGGGCAATCAGCCCCAGCATTTT.